This T cell receptor beta chain is from a study of T cell repertoires in cytomegalovirus infection. On the study more broadly: Epitope selection comprised recently identified HLA-C-restricted CMV epitopes and well-studied HLA-B-restricted CMV epitopes.

A note on this clonotype: What it recognizes is unknown.

MiXCR, applied by TCRdb to the reads, yields one record per CDR3 protein. Of around 900,000 distinct CDR3 sequences in the sample, more than 25% were seen once. The CDR3 runs to 16 residues. Losses at the gene ends were 5 bases for V and 3 bases for J; bases not matched to a gene: 9. Per the germline V gene, CDR1 is SEHNR and CDR2 is FQNEAQ (reference sequence). Material: cultured CD8+ T cells from PBMCs, obtained from culture after CMV antigen stimulation. J is TRBJ1-4 and V is TRBV7-9; TRBD1 matches at 7 bases. The clonotype comes from a human donor in good health (CMV status not recorded). Some clones in this sample may be carry-over from other donors' samples. CDR3 nucleotides: TGTGCCAGCAGCACTTCAGGGGGGAAGGCTAATGAAAAACTGTTTTTT. Its protein product is CASSTSGGKANEKLFF. The full variable domain, in which reference TRBV7-9 and TRBJ1-4 provide the parts outside the CDR3, is DTGVSQNPRHKITKRGQNVTFRCDPISEHNRLYWYRQTLGQGPEFLTYFQNEAQLEKSRLLSDRFSAERPKGSFSTLEIQRTEQGDSAMYLCASSTSGGKANEKLFFGSGTQLSVL.